This T cell receptor (beta chain) stems from a study of OX40 agonist ivuxolimab in advanced cancers. Study-level findings and limits: More expanded clones were found, on average, in CD8+ than in CD4+ T cells.

V lost 5 bases and J 1 base, leaving 3 bases between the germline ends. This CDR3 contains 13 residues. Germline-derived CDR1 and CDR2 are LNHDA and SQIVND (reference sequence). As concerns this clone: Its antigen remains unknown.

Clones were read by immunoSEQ multiplex PCR, and TCRdb kept only the in-frame ones, dropping some. This sample has 30,000 to 40,000 clones, with roughly nine tenths found just once. This specimen was CD4+ or CD8+ T cells sorted from blood, taken in a trial of the OX40 agonist ivuxolimab. J is TRBJ1-6 and V is TRBV19; D uncertain. This receptor was taken from an adult with an advanced solid tumor such as melanoma, head and neck, liver or kidney cancer. CDR3 sequence reads: CASSGSYNSPLHF. The CDR3 region has the DNA TGTGCCAGTAGTGGATCCTATAATTCACCCCTCCACTTT.